Below, 10 T cell receptor beta chains from the same sample are listed, as sequenced in a study of blood T cell repertoires in COVID-19. Only in-frame clones appear in the TCRdb table, and some are missing; sequencing was by immunoSEQ multiplex PCR. The sample lists some 50,000 clones, under 90% occurring once. The sequenced material came from peripheral blood. These receptors were taken from a man between 45 and 60 years old with acute or convalescent COVID-19.

This clone showed up just once. The chain couples TRBV7-7 to TRBJ2-2; no clear D. The CDR3 runs to 12 residues. The germline V and J ends were trimmed by 8 bases and 6 bases, with 10 bases remaining between them. Looked up from germline, CDR1 is SSHAT and CDR2 is FNYEAQ (reference sequence). CDR3 region: CASSPPAGELFF. Written as DNA, the CDR3 is TGTGCCAGCTCCCCCCCCGCCGGGGAGCTGTTTTTT.

The V and J genes are TRBV6-5 and TRBJ2-7; TRBD1 agrees at 7 bases. Germline assignment: CDR1 MNHEY and CDR2 SVGAGI. The J segment lost 4 bases and the V segment lost 6 bases, leaving 3 bases of the junction unmatched. The CDR3 loop spans 12 amino acids. The CDR3 coding sequence is TGTGCCAGCAGCCTGACAGGGTACGAGCAGTACTTC. Protein product: CASSLTGYEQYF.

The chain carries TRBV10-3 and TRBJ1-4, with D tentatively TRBD1 (6 bases). CDR3 length: 14 amino acids. Germline CDR1 reads ENHRY; CDR2 reads SYGVKD. V was shortened by 4 bases and J by 6 bases, with 12 bases between the two germline ends. CDR3 loop: CAISGGQGDEKLFF. The CDR3 nucleotides read TGTGCCATCAGTGGGGGACAAGGGGATGAAAAACTGTTTTTT.

CDR3 loop: CASSPVGTGSREQYF. The CDR3 nucleotides read TGTGCCAGCTCCCCCGTGGGTACAGGGAGTAGGGAGCAGTACTTC. The V and J genes are TRBV18 and TRBJ2-7, with a possible D match to TRBD1 (6 bases). The CDR3 loop spans 15 amino acids. Germline V CDR1 and CDR2: KGHSH, LQKENI. Trimming stripped 6 bases from V and 7 bases from J, with 22 bases between.

The gene calls are TRBV5-5 and TRBJ1-2; D may be TRBD1 (6 bases). Germline CDR1 reads SGHKS; CDR2 reads YYEKEE (reference sequence). Trimming shortened V by 0 bases and J by 2 bases, and 11 bases separated the two germline ends. The length of the CDR3 is 15 residues. The CDR3 protein is CASSLATGQNYGYTF. CDR3 DNA: TGTGCCAGCAGCTTGGCCACCGGACAGAACTATGGCTACACCTTC.

The chain carries TRBV5-1 and TRBJ2-5; unclear D gene. The CDR3 is 15 amino acids. V was shortened by 4 bases and J by 1 base, with 14 bases between the two germline ends. Per germline, CDR1 SGHRS and CDR2 YFSETQ. The CDR3 bases are TGCGCCAGCAGCATCACACCCCAAAGCCAAGAGACCCAGTACTTC. Encoded protein: CASSITPQSQETQYF.

The gene calls are TRBV29-1 and TRBJ1-5; D perhaps matches TRBD1 (6 bases). Germline-derived CDR1 and CDR2 are SQVTM and ANQGSEA. The CDR3 sequence is 19 residues long. V lost 4 bases and J lost 0, with 25 bases in between. CDR3 bases: TGCAGCGTTGTGAAGGATAGGGGACAAGTTTTTTATAGCAATCAGCCCCAGCATTTT. Encoded protein: CSVVKDRGQVFYSNQPQHF.

With respect to this clone: This specimen includes other DNA sequences encoding the same CDR3. The CDR3 sequence is CASSPQGVGNQPQHF. As DNA, the CDR3 is TGTGCCAGCTCACCCCAGGGGGTAGGCAATCAGCCCCAGCATTTT. The V call is TRBV18, the J call TRBJ1-5, with TRBD1 identical over 7 bases. The CDR3 covers 15 residues. CDR1 is KGHSH and CDR2 is LQKENI in the germline V gene. V shed 3 bases and J 2 bases; nucleotides not matched to a gene: 4. The full variable domain, in which reference TRBV18 and TRBJ1-5 provide the parts outside the CDR3, is NAGVMQNPRHLVRRRGQEARLRCSPMKGHSHVYWYRQLPEEGLKFMVYLQKENIIDESGMPKERFSAEFPKEGPSILRIQQVVRGDSAAYFCASSPQGVGNQPQHFGDGTRLSIL.

The genes are TRBV7-9 and TRBJ2-1, with 13 nucleotides matching TRBD2. With 5 bases clipped from V and 2 bases from J, the junction kept 9 bases outside the gene matches. The CDR3 totals 18 residues. CDR1 is SEHNR, CDR2 FQNEAQ, per germline (reference sequence). The CDR3 spells CASSLFRTSGGTYNEQFF. The DNA of the CDR3 is TGTGCCAGCAGCCTGTTTAGGACTAGCGGGGGTACCTACAATGAGCAGTTCTTC.

V gene TRBV7-8 combines with J gene TRBJ1-1, with D maybe TRBD1 (5 bases). This CDR3 is built from 14 residues. Trimming stripped 7 bases from V and 1 base from J, with 13 bases between. CDR1 SGHVS and CDR2 FQNEAQ come from the germline V gene. The CDR3 region has the DNA TGTGCCAGCACCCTCTGGACACAGAACACTGAAGCTTTCTTT. It codes for CASTLWTQNTEAFF. Together with reference TRBV7-8 and TRBJ1-1, the CDR3 gives the full variable domain: GAGVSQSPRYKVAKRGQDVALRCDPISGHVSLFWYQQALGQGPEFLTYFQNEAQLDKSGLPSDRFFAERPEGSVSTLKIQRTQQEDSAVYLCASTLWTQNTEAFFGQGTRLTVV.